The present T cell receptor beta chain was sequenced within a study of T cells in Graves' hyperthyroidism and ophthalmopathy (dated 2019 in TCRdb). Concerning the study at large: Peripheral blood samples were taken at the time of initial diagnosis, prior to any treatment. TCR V-J signatures able to tell the groups apart were searched for in a discovery cohort of 90 to 100 patients, of whom under 45 had Graves' ophthalmopathy and about 60 had stable Graves' hyperthyroidism. Prospective prediction of ophthalmopathy was tested in an independent validation cohort consisting of roughly 19 hyperthyroidism patients and over 15 patients who later progressed to ophthalmopathy. The 75 to 100 discovery patients were randomly divided into training and test sets at a 7:3 ratio. Thyroid tissue and blood T-cell repertoires from six or seven Graves' hyperthyroidism patients were also compared in the study. Once sampling was done, hyperthyroidism patients were given methimazole at a starting dose of 30 mg daily, whereas ophthalmopathy patients were given high-dose intravenous methylprednisolone. TCR Vbeta CDR3 sequencing of 135 peripheral blood samples (more than 40 ophthalmopathy, 75 hyperthyroidism and roughly 17 progressor patients) is reported in the paper. Study-wide findings and limitations: Ophthalmopathy was separated from stable hyperthyroidism by a 13 V-J signature model, with approximately 86% sensitivity and roughly 81% specificity obtained in cross-validation and 80%/75% obtained in testing. Sample size was not statistically predetermined, and blinding of investigators to group allocation was not performed. Most expanded thyroid clonotypes (frequency above 0.001) were also detected in blood, a finding suggesting that blood repertoires may reflect thyroid immune responses. In validation, the model predicted progression to ophthalmopathy a median of 6.5 months before onset, with roughly 71% sensitivity and more than 72% specificity.

Points on this clonotype: This clone's antigen is unknown. The input lacks base qualities; no much larger clone sits a single base away.

Ophthalmopathy patients had moderately to severely active disease, Clinical Activity Score of at least 3, NOSPECS grade of at least 4, and duration under 3 months. The study excluded patients with uncontrolled infections, other autoimmune diseases, pregnancy or lactation. Clinical symptoms, serum thyroxine and TRAb, thyroid ultrasound, and orbital computed tomography formed the basis for the diagnoses. Ficoll-Paque density gradient centrifugation was used to isolate PBMCs from under 11 ml of fresh peripheral blood. Total RNA was extracted using Trizol reagent, and RNA quality was assessed on an Agilent 2100 Bioanalyzer. The TCR beta CDR3 regions were amplified from the RNA transcripts. For the first round of RT-PCR on the TCR CDR3, the HTBI primer set was used together with the Qiagen OneStep RT-PCR kit. Libraries were constructed in a second round of multiplex PCR, after which size selection and purification were carried out. Paired-end sequencing of the libraries was performed with 100 bp reads on an Illumina HiSeq2000. As for how the authors treated the data: SOAPnuke was used to process the raw data, throwing out any read that contained adapters or uncalled bases, had a mean Phred below 15, or lacked an exact constant-primer or identifier match. COPE v1.2.5 was used to merge high-quality paired reads, and clonotypes were defined as unique nucleotide sequences. MiTCR v1.1 was used to align the clonotypes against IMGT TRBV, TRBD and TRBJ reference segments. Only V-J combinations with frequency above 0.0001, covering about 99% of repertoires, were analysed. A TCS score was defined as the ratio between F50 (clonal expansion) and ExV (chaos), using BLOSUM62-based TCRdist between CDR3 peptides within each V-J. Welch's t-statistics and random forest reduced around 520 V-J features to about 12, which were used in a naive Bayes classifier (R e1071). Starting from the raw public reads, TCRdb applied fastp trimming at Q25, assembled clones with MiXCR and retained in-frame beta chains. Each entry is one CDR3 protein sequence, shown with its most common DNA and genes. The authors' filters were not applied to this entry. Within this sample are approximately 690,000 distinct CDR3 sequences, with less than 25% of them counted one time only. 34% of the sample is in the top ten clones.

V and J lose 6 bases and 0 bases, and a span of 14 bases separates them. Including cysteine and phenylalanine, the CDR3 has 16 amino acids. The sequence is cut down to CDR3 DNA, 48 bases in frame from base 1. CDR1 MNHEY and CDR2 SVGEGT were looked up in the germline V gene. The chain uses TRBV6-2 or TRBV6-3 and TRBJ2-2; no D segment can be confidently identified. The TCR comes from a man aged 30 to 45 with Graves' ophthalmopathy. Sequencing was carried out using blood. The CDR3 region: CASSPAAGPNTGELFF. The DNA sequence is given as TGTGCCAGCAGCCCGGCGGCAGGACCGAACACCGGGGAGCTGTTTTTT.